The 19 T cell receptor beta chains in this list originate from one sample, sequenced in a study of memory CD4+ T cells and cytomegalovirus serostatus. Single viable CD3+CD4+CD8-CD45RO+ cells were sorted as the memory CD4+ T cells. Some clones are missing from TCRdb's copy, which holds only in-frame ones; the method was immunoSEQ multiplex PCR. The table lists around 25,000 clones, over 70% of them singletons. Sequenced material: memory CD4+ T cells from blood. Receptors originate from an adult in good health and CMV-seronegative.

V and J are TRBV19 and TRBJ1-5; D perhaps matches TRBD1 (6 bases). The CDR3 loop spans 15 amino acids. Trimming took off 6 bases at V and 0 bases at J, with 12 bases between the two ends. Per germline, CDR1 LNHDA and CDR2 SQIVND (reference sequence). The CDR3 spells CASSVQGDSNQPQHF. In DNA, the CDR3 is TGTGCCAGTAGCGTACAGGGCGATAGCAATCAGCCCCAGCATTTT.

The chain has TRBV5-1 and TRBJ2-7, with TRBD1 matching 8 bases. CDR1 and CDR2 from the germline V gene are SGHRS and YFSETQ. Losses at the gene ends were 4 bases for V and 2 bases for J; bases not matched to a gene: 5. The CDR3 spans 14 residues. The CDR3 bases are TGCGCCAGCAGCATTGGGACAGGAACCTACGAGCAGTACTTC. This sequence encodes CASSIGTGTYEQYF. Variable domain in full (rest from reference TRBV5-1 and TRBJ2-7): KAGVTQTPRYLIKTRGQQVTLSCSPISGHRSVSWYQQTPGQGLQFLFEYFSETQRNKGNFPGRFSGRQFSNSRSEMNVSTLELGDSALYLCASSIGTGTYEQYFGPGTRLTVT.

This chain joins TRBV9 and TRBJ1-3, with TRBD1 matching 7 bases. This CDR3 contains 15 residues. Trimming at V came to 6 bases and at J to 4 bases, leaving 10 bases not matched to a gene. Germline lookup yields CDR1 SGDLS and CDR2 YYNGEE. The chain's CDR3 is CASTRDSFGGNTIYF. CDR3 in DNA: TGTGCCAGCACCAGGGACAGTTTCGGAGGAAACACCATATATTTT.

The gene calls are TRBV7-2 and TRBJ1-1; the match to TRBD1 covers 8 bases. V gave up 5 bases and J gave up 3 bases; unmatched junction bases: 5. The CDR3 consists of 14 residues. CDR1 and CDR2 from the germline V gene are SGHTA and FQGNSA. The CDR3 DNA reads TGTGCCAGCAGCGGACAGGGAAGGGACACTGAAGCTTTCTTT. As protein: CASSGQGRDTEAFF.

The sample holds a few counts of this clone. The CDR3: CASSPSGVGTEAFF. The CDR3 coding sequence is TGTGCCAGCAGCCCGAGCGGGGTTGGCACTGAAGCTTTCTTT. The chain combines TRBV5-4 with TRBJ1-1; no clear D. Germline values: CDR1 SGHNT, CDR2 YYREEE (reference sequence). CDR3 size: 14 residues. V was pared by 4 bases and J by 4 bases, with 14 bases between.

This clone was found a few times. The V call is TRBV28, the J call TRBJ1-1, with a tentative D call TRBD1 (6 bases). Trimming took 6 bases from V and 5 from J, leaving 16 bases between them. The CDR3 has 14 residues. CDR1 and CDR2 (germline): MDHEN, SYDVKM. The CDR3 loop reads CASSQTGLGTEAFF. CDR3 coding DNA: TGTGCCAGCAGCCAAACAGGGTTGGGGACTGAAGCTTTCTTT.

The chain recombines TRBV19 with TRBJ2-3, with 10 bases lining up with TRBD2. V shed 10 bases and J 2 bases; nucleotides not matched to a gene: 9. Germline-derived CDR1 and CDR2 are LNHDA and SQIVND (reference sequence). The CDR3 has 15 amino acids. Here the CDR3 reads CATSGLADYTDTQYF. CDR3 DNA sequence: TGTGCCACCTCCGGACTAGCGGACTACACAGATACGCAGTATTTT.

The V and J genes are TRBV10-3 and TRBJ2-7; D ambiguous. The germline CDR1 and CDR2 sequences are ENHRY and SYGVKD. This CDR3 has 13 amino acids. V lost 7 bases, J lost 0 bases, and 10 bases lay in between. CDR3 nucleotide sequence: TGTGCCATCAACCCAGCGAGCTCCTACGAGCAGTACTTC. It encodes CAINPASSYEQYF.

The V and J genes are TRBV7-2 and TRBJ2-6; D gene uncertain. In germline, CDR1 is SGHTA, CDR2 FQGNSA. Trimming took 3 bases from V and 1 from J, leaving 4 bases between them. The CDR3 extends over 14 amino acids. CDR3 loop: CASSFRSGANVLTF. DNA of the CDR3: TGTGCCAGCAGCTTTCGTTCTGGGGCCAACGTCCTGACTTTC.

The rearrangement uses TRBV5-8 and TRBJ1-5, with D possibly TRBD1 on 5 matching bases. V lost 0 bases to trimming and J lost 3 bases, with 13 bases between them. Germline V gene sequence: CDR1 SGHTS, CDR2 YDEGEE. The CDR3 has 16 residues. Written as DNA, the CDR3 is TGTGCCAGCAGCTTGGCGACGGACACCTACAATCAGCCCCAGCATTTT. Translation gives CASSLATDTYNQPQHF.

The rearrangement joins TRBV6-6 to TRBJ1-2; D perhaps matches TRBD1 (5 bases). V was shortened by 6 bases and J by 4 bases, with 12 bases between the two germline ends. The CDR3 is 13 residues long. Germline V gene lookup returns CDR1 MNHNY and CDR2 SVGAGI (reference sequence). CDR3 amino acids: CASSPGDAYGYTF. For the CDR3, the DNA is TGTGCCAGCAGCCCCGGGGACGCCTATGGCTACACCTTC.

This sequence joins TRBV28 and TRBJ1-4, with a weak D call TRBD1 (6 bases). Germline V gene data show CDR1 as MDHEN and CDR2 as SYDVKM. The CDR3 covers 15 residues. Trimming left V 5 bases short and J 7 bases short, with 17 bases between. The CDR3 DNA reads TGTGCCAGCAGTCCCACAGGGAAGAGGAGTGAAAAACTGTTTTTT. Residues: CASSPTGKRSEKLFF.

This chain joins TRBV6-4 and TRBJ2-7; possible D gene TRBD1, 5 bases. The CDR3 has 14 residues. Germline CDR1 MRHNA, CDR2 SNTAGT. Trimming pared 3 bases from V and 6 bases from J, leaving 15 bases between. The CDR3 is CASSEQAGSGEQYF. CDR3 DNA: TGTGCCAGCAGTGAGCAGGCAGGGTCTGGCGAGCAGTACTTC.

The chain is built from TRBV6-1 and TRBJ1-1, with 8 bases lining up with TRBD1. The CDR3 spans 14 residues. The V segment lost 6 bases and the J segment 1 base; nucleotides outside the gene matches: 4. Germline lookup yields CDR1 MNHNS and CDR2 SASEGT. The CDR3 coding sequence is TGTGCCAGCAGGGGACAGGAACAGAACACTGAAGCTTTCTTT. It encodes CASRGQEQNTEAFF.

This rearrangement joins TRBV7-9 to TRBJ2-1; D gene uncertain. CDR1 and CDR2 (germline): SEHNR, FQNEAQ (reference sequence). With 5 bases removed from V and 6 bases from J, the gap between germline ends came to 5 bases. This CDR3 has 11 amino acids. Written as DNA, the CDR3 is TGTGCCAGCAGCCAGGTCAATGAGCAGTTCTTC. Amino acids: CASSQVNEQFF.

CDR3 DNA sequence: TGTGCCAGCAGTACTGACTCCTACGAGCAGTACTTC. Protein sequence: CASSTDSYEQYF. The V call is TRBV27, the J call TRBJ2-7; D remains unclear. The CDR3 is 12 amino acids. Germline-derived CDR1 and CDR2 are MNHEY and SMNVEV (reference sequence). V lost 5 bases to trimming and J lost 0 bases, with 5 bases between them.

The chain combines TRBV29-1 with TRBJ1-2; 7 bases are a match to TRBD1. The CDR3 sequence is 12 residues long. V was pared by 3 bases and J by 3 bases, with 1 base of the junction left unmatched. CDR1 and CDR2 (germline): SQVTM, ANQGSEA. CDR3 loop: CSVDQGDYGYTF. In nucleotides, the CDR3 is TGCAGCGTTGACCAGGGGGACTATGGCTACACCTTC.

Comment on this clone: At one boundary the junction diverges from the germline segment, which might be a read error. The CDR3 nucleotides read TGTGCCAGCAGCCAACTCGGGAGCAGTTGGGACTTC. This sequence encodes CASSQLGSSWDF. The chain is built from TRBV7-2 and TRBJ2-7; TRBD2 is a possible D gene (6 bases). Germline CDR1 SGHTA, CDR2 FQGNSA. The CDR3 has 12 residues.

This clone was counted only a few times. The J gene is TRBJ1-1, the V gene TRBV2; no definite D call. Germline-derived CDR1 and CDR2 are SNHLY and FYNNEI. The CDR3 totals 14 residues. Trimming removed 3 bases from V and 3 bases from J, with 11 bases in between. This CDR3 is CASSDWDLYTEAFF. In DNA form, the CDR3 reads TGTGCCAGCAGTGATTGGGATCTCTACACTGAAGCTTTCTTT.